These 30 T cell receptor beta chains came from one sample sequenced in a study of shared clonotypes between healthy human individuals. CD45RO-negative cells were positively selected for CCR7, leaving out terminally differentiated effector memory CD45RA+ cells. Repertoires were generated with immunoSEQ multiplex PCR, while TCRdb's copy carries only in-frame clones and drops some. This sample yields about 2.2 million clones, of which just over 90% are seen a single time; roughly 1.7% belongs to the top ten. The specimen sequenced was naive CD8+ T cells from PBMCs. These receptors all come from a man younger than 35 in good health. Some clones in this sample may be carry-over from other donors' samples.

The chain recombines TRBV7-9 with TRBJ2-1, with TRBD2 as a possible D gene (6 bases). The V end lost 1 base, the J end lost 7 bases, and 17 bases lay between the germline ends. The CDR3 loop spans 16 amino acids. CDR1 and CDR2 (germline): SEHNR, FQNEAQ (reference sequence). CDR3 nucleotides: TGTGCCAGCAGCTTAGGCTTGGCGGGGCCCCTTAATGAGCAGTTCTTC. Translated: CASSLGLAGPLNEQFF. Full variable domain (rest looked up from reference TRBV7-9 and TRBJ2-1): DTGVSQNPRHKITKRGQNVTFRCDPISEHNRLYWYRQTLGQGPEFLTYFQNEAQLEKSRLLSDRFSAERPKGSFSTLEIQRTEQGDSAMYLCASSLGLAGPLNEQFFGPGTRLTVL.

The V call is TRBV6-1, the J call TRBJ1-2, with D uncertain. The CDR3 loop spans 13 amino acids. Trimming removed 2 bases from V and 6 bases from J, with 10 bases in between. Germline values: CDR1 MNHNS, CDR2 SASEGT. The CDR3 nucleotides read TGTGCCAGCAGTGAACGGTGGGGAGATGGCTACACCTTC. It encodes CASSERWGDGYTF.

In regard to this clone: A junction boundary mismatches the germline segment, possibly from a read error. V is TRBV4-3 and J is TRBJ2-3; D uncertain. This CDR3 has 14 residues. In germline, CDR1 is LGHNA, CDR2 YSLEER. In nucleotides, the CDR3 is TGCGCCAGCAGCCAAGATAGAAGGCCGCTTAGTCAGGATTTT. It encodes CASSQDRRPLSQDF.

The rearrangement links TRBV27 to TRBJ2-7, with TRBD2 as a possible D gene (5 bases). Per germline, CDR1 MNHEY and CDR2 SMNVEV (reference sequence). The V end was cut by 6 bases, the J end by 4 bases, with 22 bases between. The CDR3 consists of 16 residues. DNA of the CDR3: TGTGCCAGCAGCAATCCCCTGTCGGGGTATGGGTACGAGCAGTACTTC. Its protein product is CASSNPLSGYGYEQYF.

This chain joins TRBV6-5 and TRBJ2-7; 11 positions match TRBD2. The germline gives CDR1 MNHEY, CDR2 SVGAGI. The CDR3 spans 13 residues. The J segment lost 3 bases and the V segment lost 6 bases, leaving 1 base of the junction unmatched. The CDR3 here is CASRTSGDYEQYF. The CDR3 bases are TGTGCCAGCAGGACTAGCGGGGACTACGAGCAGTACTTC.

The chain links TRBV19 to TRBJ2-7; TRBD1 might be the D (5 bases). The CDR3 is made up of 15 amino acids. The V gene's germline CDR1 is LNHDA and CDR2 SQIVND (reference sequence). V lost 5 bases to trimming and J lost 2 bases, with 16 bases between them. As DNA, the CDR3 is TGTGCCAGTAGTCCCTTACAGGCTACCCCCTACGAGCAGTACTTC. Its translation: CASSPLQATPYEQYF. The full variable domain, its missing parts supplied by reference TRBV19 and TRBJ2-7, is DGGITQSPKYLFRKEGQNVTLSCEQNLNHDAMYWYRQDPGQGLRLIYYSQIVNDFQKGDIAEGYSVSREKKESFPLTVTSAQKNPTAFYLCASSPLQATPYEQYFGPGTRLTVT.

This clone was counted a few times. The chain links TRBV27 to TRBJ2-2, with D uncertain. V was clipped by 2 bases and J by 10 bases, with 14 bases between them. The germline gives CDR1 MNHEY, CDR2 SMNVEV (reference sequence). The CDR3 contains 14 residues. The CDR3 DNA reads TGTGCCAGCAGTTTAAGTCCTGGATTGTTGGAGCTGTTTTTT. This encodes CASSLSPGLLELFF.

This rearrangement joins TRBV9 to TRBJ2-7, with TRBD2 identical over 7 bases. The CDR3 consists of 14 residues. J was trimmed by 4 bases and V by 3 bases; bases with no gene match: 7. Per germline, CDR1 SGDLS and CDR2 YYNGEE. DNA for the CDR3: TGTGCCAGCAGCGGGAGGGAGGGAGAGTACGAGCAGTACTTC. Amino acids: CASSGREGEYEQYF.

CDR3 residues: CASSSNWAGNTIYF. The CDR3 DNA reads as TGTGCCAGCAGCTCGAACTGGGCTGGAAACACCATATATTTT. The V and J genes are TRBV7-9 and TRBJ1-3; no clear D gene. Germline V gene data show CDR1 as SEHNR and CDR2 as FQNEAQ (reference sequence). Trimming pared 4 bases from V and 2 bases from J, leaving 9 bases between. This CDR3 is built from 14 residues.

Here the CDR3 reads CASSQSREWNTEAFF. The CDR3 DNA is TGCGCCAGCAGCCAATCCAGGGAGTGGAACACTGAAGCTTTCTTT. The V call is TRBV4-1, the J call TRBJ1-1; tentatively, D is TRBD1 (5 bases). V lost 2 bases and J lost 1, with 11 bases in between. Per the germline V gene, CDR1 is MGHRA and CDR2 is YSYEKL. The CDR3 is made up of 15 amino acids.

This clone was counted once. This rearrangement joins TRBV7-9 to TRBJ1-4, with D possibly being TRBD1 (6 bases). In germline, CDR1 is SEHNR, CDR2 FQNEAQ (reference sequence). Trimming took off 5 bases at V and 8 bases at J, with 18 bases between the two ends. The CDR3 has 15 residues. The DNA of the CDR3 is TGTGCCAGCAGCCCGGGGCCCCAGGGGAAGGAAAAACTGTTTTTT. Translating gives CASSPGPQGKEKLFF.

The rearrangement joins TRBV9 to TRBJ2-1; weak D call: TRBD2 (5 bases). V lost 5 bases and J lost 4, with 19 bases in between. Germline V lookup: CDR1 SGDLS, CDR2 YYNGEE. CDR3 length: 16 residues. In DNA, the CDR3 is TGTGCCAGCAGTCGCGCCTCGGGGAGCTTATACAATGAGCAGTTCTTC. The encoded protein is CASSRASGSLYNEQFF.

In the case of this clone: The sample carries other DNA sequences with the same CDR3. This CDR3 reads CASSQDRLAYEQYF. As DNA, the CDR3 is TGCGCCAGCAGCCAAGATCGCTTGGCCTACGAGCAGTACTTC. V and J are TRBV4-3 and TRBJ2-7; no definite D call. Germline loops: CDR1 LGHNA, CDR2 YSLEER. Trimming cost V 0 bases and J 2 bases, with 8 bases left between them. CDR3 length: 14 residues.

The J gene is TRBJ2-2, the V gene TRBV7-6; D is unclear. Germline CDR1 reads SGHVS; CDR2 reads FNYEAQ. The CDR3 length is 13 residues. Between the trimmed V and J ends, which lost 6 bases and 0 bases, there was a span of 5 bases. This chain's CDR3 is CASRTANTGELFF. The CDR3 coding sequence is TGTGCCAGCAGAACAGCGAACACCGGGGAGCTGTTTTTT.

This chain connects TRBV29-1 to TRBJ2-1; 8 bases line up with TRBD2. Per the germline V gene, CDR1 is SQVTM and CDR2 is ANQGSEA. CDR3 length: 16 amino acids. V dropped 0 bases and J dropped 2; count of bases not matched to a gene: 6. The CDR3 DNA sequence: TGCAGCGTTGAAGATTCCCAGGGACTAGCCTACAATGAGCAGTTCTTC. Encoded protein: CSVEDSQGLAYNEQFF.

This chain links TRBV28 with TRBJ2-5, with 10 nucleotides matching TRBD2. Germline V gene sequence: CDR1 MDHEN, CDR2 SYDVKM. Losses at the gene ends were 5 bases for V and 7 bases for J; bases not matched to a gene: 4. The CDR3 contains 13 residues. In DNA, the CDR3 is TGTGCCAGCAGTCTAGCGGGGGCAGGGACCCAGTACTTC. Translation gives CASSLAGAGTQYF.

The V call is TRBV28, the J call TRBJ1-1, with a tentative D call TRBD1 (5 bases). Germline loops: CDR1 MDHEN, CDR2 SYDVKM. CDR3 length equals 14 residues. With 3 bases removed from V and 3 bases from J, the gap between germline ends came to 11 bases. CDR3 sequence: CASSLKGYYTEAFF. The CDR3 DNA reads TGTGCCAGCAGTTTGAAGGGGTATTACACTGAAGCTTTCTTT. The whole variable domain, filled in from reference TRBV28 and TRBJ1-1, reads DVKVTQSSRYLVKRTGEKVFLECVQDMDHENMFWYRQDPGLGLRLIYFSYDVKMKEKGDIPEGYSVSREKKERFSLILESASTNQTSMYLCASSLKGYYTEAFFGQGTRLTVV.

The chain is built from TRBV11-2 and TRBJ2-5; D uncertain. Germline CDR1 SGHAT, CDR2 FQNNGV. V was trimmed by 5 bases and J by 5 bases, leaving 12 bases between them. The CDR3 is made up of 13 amino acids. CDR3 residues: CASSLYSRETQYF. DNA of the CDR3: TGTGCCAGCAGCCTCTACTCTCGGGAGACCCAGTACTTC.

J is TRBJ2-2 and V is TRBV10-3, with a weak D call TRBD1 (6 bases). Germline V gene lookup returns CDR1 ENHRY and CDR2 SYGVKD. The V end was cut by 2 bases, the J end by 0 bases, with 13 bases between. This CDR3 has 17 residues. This CDR3 reads CAISETAGDANTGELFF. The CDR3 DNA reads as TGTGCCATCAGTGAGACCGCAGGGGACGCGAACACCGGGGAGCTGTTTTTT.

The rearrangement uses TRBV13 and TRBJ2-7; weak D call: TRBD1 (6 bases). From germline, CDR1 is PRHDT and CDR2 FYEKMQ (reference sequence). The CDR3 is 13 residues long. Trimming took off 8 bases at V and 5 bases at J, with 16 bases between the two ends. The CDR3: CASGAGASHEQYF. CDR3 nucleotides: TGTGCCAGCGGGGCAGGGGCGTCCCACGAGCAGTACTTC. Drawing the rest from reference TRBV13 and TRBJ2-7, the complete variable domain is AAGVIQSPRHLIKEKRETATLKCYPIPRHDTVYWYQQGPGQDPQFLISFYEKMQSDKGSIPDRFSAQQFSDYHSELNMSSLELGDSALYFCASGAGASHEQYFGPGTRLTVT.

The CDR3 nucleotides are TGTGCCAGCAGCCAGACAGGTAGCTCCTACAATGAGCAGTTCTTC. This gives the protein CASSQTGSSYNEQFF. V and J are TRBV6-6 and TRBJ2-1; TRBD1 is a possible D gene (6 bases). The CDR3 sequence is 15 residues long. The germline V and J ends were trimmed by 6 bases and 0 bases, with 12 bases remaining between them. Looked up from germline, CDR1 is MNHNY and CDR2 is SVGAGI (reference sequence).

This CDR3 is CAISGLAGALSYEQYF. In nucleotides, the CDR3 is TGTGCCATCAGTGGACTAGCGGGAGCCCTCTCCTACGAGCAGTACTTC. The V call is TRBV10-3, the J call TRBJ2-7, with 12 bases identical to TRBD2. The V gene end was trimmed by 4 bases and the J gene end by 0 bases; junction bases not matched to a gene: 4. The germline V gene has CDR1 ENHRY and CDR2 SYGVKD. The CDR3 runs to 16 residues.

The J gene is TRBJ2-7, the V gene TRBV29-1; possibly TRBD2 for D (6 bases). There are 19 residues in the CDR3. Germline V CDR1 and CDR2: SQVTM, ANQGSEA. V was shortened by 1 base and J by 0 bases, with 25 bases between the two germline ends. The CDR3 region is CSVEVSGIVRDGGSYEQYF. CDR3 in DNA: TGCAGCGTTGAAGTAAGCGGTATAGTGCGGGATGGGGGCTCCTACGAGCAGTACTTC.

The chain employs TRBV6-5 and TRBJ1-2, with TRBD1 as a possible D gene (6 bases). The CDR3 extends over 15 amino acids. Germline lookup yields CDR1 MNHEY and CDR2 SVGAGI. Trimming removed 1 base at V and 3 bases at J, with 12 bases between. CDR3 amino acids: CASSYFSGGDYGYTF. CDR3 nucleotide sequence: TGTGCCAGCAGTTACTTTTCCGGGGGCGACTATGGCTACACCTTC.

The chain combines TRBV21-1 with TRBJ1-1; TRBD1, as called in the table, went unchecked against the DNA. TRBV21-1 is a documented pseudogene. The CDR3 loop spans 16 amino acids. CDR3 DNA sequence: TGTGCCAGCAGCAAAAGTCGGCAGGGTAATTACACTGAAGCTTTCTTT. Protein product: CASSKSRQGNYTEAFF.

Concerning this clone: This CDR3 is also generated by other DNA sequences in the sample. This rearrangement joins TRBV28 to TRBJ2-7, with 16 bases identical to TRBD2. V was clipped by 3 bases and J by 3 bases; unmatched bases: 2. The germline V gene encodes CDR1 MDHEN and CDR2 SYDVKM. The CDR3 sequence is 16 residues long. The CDR3 DNA reads as TGTGCCAGCAGTTTGGGACTAGCGGGAGGGAGCTACGAGCAGTACTTC. Protein: CASSLGLAGGSYEQYF.

The rearrangement uses TRBV21-1 and TRBJ2-7; whether TRBD2, the table's D call, matches the DNA was not checked. TRBV21-1 is given as a pseudogene. The CDR3 has 13 residues. In DNA, the CDR3 is TGTGCCAGCAGCCGGGACTCCTCCTACGAGCAGTACTTC. Amino acids: CASSRDSSYEQYF.

The rearrangement links TRBV5-6 to TRBJ1-5; D is unclear. Trimming took 0 bases from V and 4 from J, leaving 11 bases between them. Looked up from germline, CDR1 is SGHDT and CDR2 is YYEEEE. This CDR3 spans 15 amino acids. CDR3: CASSLGPYVNQPQHF. The CDR3 DNA is TGTGCCAGCAGCTTGGGACCTTACGTTAATCAGCCCCAGCATTTT.

This clone came up once. This chain connects TRBV19 to TRBJ2-7; 8 bases are shared with TRBD1. Germline trimming cut 8 bases from V and 2 bases from J; bases unmatched to any gene: 8. The germline CDR1 and CDR2 sequences are LNHDA and SQIVND (reference sequence). CDR3 length: 14 residues. The CDR3 reads CASSRQGRPYEQYF. The CDR3 DNA reads as TGTGCCAGTTCCCGACAGGGGAGGCCCTACGAGCAGTACTTC.

This clone was observed a few times. This same CDR3 is encoded by further DNA sequences in the sample. The rearrangement joins TRBV10-2 to TRBJ1-1; D call uncertain. CDR3 length: 11 amino acids. The V gene lost 4 bases and the J gene lost 4 bases, with 4 bases spanning the gap. Germline V gene sequence: CDR1 WSHSY, CDR2 SAAADI. The CDR3 reads CASSGGTEAFF. CDR3 in DNA: TGCGCCAGCAGTGGGGGCACTGAAGCTTTCTTT.